These 22 T cell receptor beta chains originate from one sample sequenced in a study of cytomegalovirus exposure and HLA in healthy donors. The repertoire was sequenced with immunoSEQ multiplex PCR; TCRdb's copy has only in-frame clones and lacks some. This sample carries roughly 330,000 clones, roughly 87% of them seen once, and the ten largest clones take approximately 1.1%. Sample: PBMCs. The receptor set was obtained from a woman in her twenties or thirties in good health and CMV-seropositive.

The table lists this clone with a count of one. The chain couples TRBV2 to TRBJ2-1, with D possibly called TRBD1 or TRBD2 (5 bases each). Trimming removed 8 bases from V and 2 bases from J, with 16 bases in between. This CDR3 spans 15 amino acids. CDR1 is SNHLY and CDR2 is FYNNEI in the germline V gene. The CDR3 protein is CASETGTTAYNEQFF. Written as DNA, the CDR3 is TGTGCCAGCGAAACCGGGACGACAGCCTACAATGAGCAGTTCTTC.

This clone has a single count. The chain employs TRBV27 and TRBJ2-1; a weak D match, TRBD2 (5 bases). Trimming pared 8 bases from V and 1 base from J, leaving 18 bases between. Germline V gene sequence: CDR1 MNHEY, CDR2 SMNVEV (reference sequence). The CDR3 sequence is 16 residues long. The CDR3 DNA reads as TGTGCCAGCGGGCCCATAGCGCGCCTTTCCTACAATGAGCAGTTCTTC. Protein: CASGPIARLSYNEQFF.

The table lists this clone with a count of one. This chain connects TRBV15 to TRBJ1-3; D remains ambiguous. The CDR3 contains 15 residues. The germline V and J ends were trimmed by 0 bases and 0 bases, with 6 bases remaining between them. In germline, CDR1 is LNHNV, CDR2 YYDKDF (reference sequence). CDR3 sequence (DNA): TGTGCCACCAGCAGAGATAAAGGCTCTGGAAACACCATATATTTT. Translating gives CATSRDKGSGNTIYF.

The V and J genes are TRBV28 and TRBJ1-1; D is uncertain. Per germline, CDR1 MDHEN and CDR2 SYDVKM. The CDR3 extends over 12 amino acids. V dropped 5 bases and J dropped 6 bases, with 10 bases sitting between them. The CDR3 DNA is TGTGCCAGCAGTCCGGACGGGTCTGAAGCTTTCTTT. Amino acid sequence: CASSPDGSEAFF.

This chain links TRBV28 with TRBJ1-5, with 8 bases aligning to TRBD1. The germline V gene encodes CDR1 MDHEN and CDR2 SYDVKM. The CDR3 totals 15 residues. V lost 4 bases and J lost 1; bases outside the gene matches: 3. The CDR3 sequence is CASSSYRGSNQPQHF. CDR3 DNA sequence: TGTGCCAGCAGTTCCTACAGGGGGAGCAATCAGCCCCAGCATTTT.

This chain joins TRBV6-6 and TRBJ2-3; tentatively, D is TRBD1 (5 bases). The CDR3 loop spans 13 amino acids. Germline lookup yields CDR1 MNHNY and CDR2 SVGAGI (reference sequence). V lost 5 bases to trimming and J lost 1 base, with 7 bases between them. The CDR3 nucleotides read TGTGCCAGCAGTATCAGGGGCACAGATACGCAGTATTTT. It encodes CASSIRGTDTQYF.

Only one count was recorded for this clone. The V and J genes are TRBV6-5 and TRBJ2-7; 11 bases are a match to TRBD1. Germline CDR1 and CDR2: MNHEY and SVGAGI. The junction had 3 bases not matched to a gene; V was cut back by 0 bases and J by 5 bases. The CDR3 sequence is 15 residues long. This CDR3 reads CASSYSRTGGDEQYF. The CDR3 bases are TGTGCCAGCAGTTACTCCCGGACAGGGGGCGACGAGCAGTACTTC.

V and J are TRBV2 and TRBJ1-1, with D hard to call. This CDR3 is built from 11 residues. V was shortened by 8 bases and J by 7 bases, with 11 bases between the two germline ends. Germline V gives CDR1 SNHLY, CDR2 FYNNEI. The CDR3 loop reads CASDPGNEAFF. In DNA, the CDR3 is TGTGCCAGCGATCCTGGGAATGAAGCTTTCTTT.

V gene TRBV30 combines with J gene TRBJ2-7, with D perhaps TRBD2 (5 bases). V was trimmed by 4 bases and J by 2 bases, leaving 12 bases between them. This CDR3 contains 13 residues. CDR1 GTSNPN and CDR2 SVGIG come from the germline V gene (reference sequence). CDR3 nucleotide sequence: TGTGCCTGGAATGAGGGAACCACCTACGAGCAGTACTTC. Translating it yields CAWNEGTTYEQYF.

The V gene is TRBV10-1, the J gene TRBJ1-3, with TRBD1 identical over 8 bases. The CDR3 spans 17 residues. The V gene's germline CDR1 is WNHNN and CDR2 SYGVQD (reference sequence). V was pared by 4 bases and J by 2 bases, with 10 bases of the junction left unmatched. In DNA, the CDR3 is TGCGCCAGCAGTGGGGATCCGAACAGGGGGACTGGAAACACCATATATTTT. It translates to CASSGDPNRGTGNTIYF.

The CDR3 here is CASSYPPRETQYF. DNA of the CDR3: TGTGCCAGCAGTTACCCGCCGCGGGAGACCCAGTACTTC. The chain couples TRBV6-5 to TRBJ2-5; unclear D gene. Deletions cut 2 bases from V and 5 bases from J, with 9 bases between. The length of the CDR3 is 13 residues. The germline V gene encodes CDR1 MNHEY and CDR2 SVGAGI.

This rearrangement joins TRBV5-1 to TRBJ1-5, with 8 bases aligning to TRBD1. After removal of 4 bases from V and 4 bases from J, the junction contained 4 bases not matched to a gene. Germline CDR1 SGHRS, CDR2 YFSETQ. The CDR3 contains 14 residues. The CDR3 bases are TGCGCCAGCAGCCCGTGGACAGGGAATCAGCCCCAGCATTTT. Translated, it gives CASSPWTGNQPQHF.

The V gene is TRBV18, the J gene TRBJ2-7, with 11 bases that match TRBD1. Germline values: CDR1 KGHSH, CDR2 LQKENI. V lost 3 bases and J lost 4; bases outside the gene matches: 5. The CDR3 is made up of 15 amino acids. The chain's CDR3 is CASSPRTGGGYEQYF. The DNA of the CDR3 is TGTGCCAGCTCACCTCGGACAGGGGGCGGTTACGAGCAGTACTTC.

The rearrangement joins TRBV25-1 to TRBJ2-3; 10 bases agree with TRBD2. The CDR3 has 16 residues. V trimming: 4 bases; J trimming: 5 bases; junction bases outside the gene matches: 9. CDR1 and CDR2 (germline): MGHDK, SYGVNS. The CDR3, as DNA: TGTGCCAGCAGTGTAATAGCGGGGGGCTCGGAAGATACGCAGTATTTT. Amino acids: CASSVIAGGSEDTQYF.

V and J are TRBV5-1 and TRBJ1-2; the match to TRBD1 covers 10 bases. V shed 4 bases, J shed 8 bases, and the junction held 5 bases outside the gene matches. Germline V lookup: CDR1 SGHRS, CDR2 YFSETQ. CDR3 length equals 13 residues. CDR3 DNA: TGCGCCAGCAGCGTAGGGACAGGGGAAGGCTACACCTTC. It codes for CASSVGTGEGYTF.

The chain joins TRBV4-3 to TRBJ2-7, with TRBD2 as a possible D gene (5 bases). The V end lost 2 bases, the J end lost 5 bases, and 16 bases lay between the germline ends. CDR1 and CDR2 from the germline V gene are LGHNA and YSLEER. There are 15 residues in the CDR3. CDR3 sequence reads: CASSQSSIPIDEQYF. The CDR3 DNA reads TGCGCCAGCAGCCAATCTAGCATCCCCATAGACGAGCAGTACTTC.

CDR3 sequence (DNA): TGTGCCAGCAGTTTGGGGACAGGGAGAGAGCCCCAGCATTTT. Translated: CASSLGTGREPQHF. The chain is built from TRBV7-9 and TRBJ1-5, with 9 bases identical to TRBD1. V lost 6 bases, J lost 8 bases, and 8 bases stayed unmatched. The CDR3 loop spans 14 amino acids. The germline CDR1 and CDR2 sequences are SEHNR and FQNEAQ (reference sequence).

J is TRBJ2-2 and V is TRBV28, with 10 bases identical to TRBD2. This CDR3 has 14 amino acids. The trim removed 8 bases at V and 4 bases at J, leaving 4 bases unmatched. The V gene's germline CDR1 is MDHEN and CDR2 SYDVKM. The CDR3 sequence is CASRAGGRTGELFF. CDR3 nucleotide sequence: TGTGCCAGCCGAGCGGGGGGGCGCACCGGGGAGCTGTTTTTT.

The V and J genes are TRBV30 and TRBJ2-7; D is perhaps TRBD2 (6 bases). Germline values: CDR1 GTSNPN, CDR2 SVGIG (reference sequence). V was shortened by 0 bases and J by 1 base, with 16 bases between the two germline ends. The CDR3 length is 16 residues. The CDR3 protein is CAWSVRRGTLSYEQYF. DNA for the CDR3: TGTGCCTGGAGTGTACGAAGAGGGACTTTGTCCTACGAGCAGTACTTC. Combining the CDR3 with reference TRBV30 and TRBJ2-7 gives the whole variable domain SQTIHQWPATLVQPVGSPLSLECTVEGTSNPNLYWYRQAAGRGLQLLFYSVGIGQISSEVPQNLSASRPQDRQFILSSKKLLLSDSGFYLCAWSVRRGTLSYEQYFGPGTRLTVT.

This clone was counted once. The rearrangement joins TRBV7-9 to TRBJ2-1; TRBD2 might be the D (5 bases). Between the trimmed V and J ends, which lost 8 bases and 7 bases, there was a span of 18 bases. Germline V lookup: CDR1 SEHNR, CDR2 FQNEAQ (reference sequence). The CDR3 consists of 14 residues. CDR3 DNA: TGTGCCAGCGGCGCGGGCGGAGGCCCAAATGAGCAGTTCTTC. This encodes CASGAGGGPNEQFF.

V gene TRBV5-1 combines with J gene TRBJ2-1; D remains unclear. Trimming removed 0 bases at V and 4 bases at J, with 11 bases between. The germline V gene encodes CDR1 SGHRS and CDR2 YFSETQ. The CDR3 extends over 15 amino acids. The CDR3 sequence is CASSLGMSRYNEQFF. DNA of the CDR3: TGCGCCAGCAGCTTGGGTATGTCCCGGTACAATGAGCAGTTCTTC.

This clone was seen a single time. J is TRBJ2-7 and V is TRBV4-3; D assignment may be TRBD1 or TRBD2 (6 bases each). With 5 bases removed from V and 2 bases from J, the gap between germline ends came to 19 bases. Germline V CDR1 and CDR2: LGHNA, YSLEER. The CDR3 runs 16 residues. The CDR3 region is CASSELGGRGPYEQYF. In nucleotides, the CDR3 is TGCGCCAGCAGCGAACTGGGGGGCAGGGGCCCCTACGAGCAGTACTTC.